Sequencing of this T cell receptor beta chain was carried out in a study of cytomegalovirus exposure and HLA in healthy donors. Primers included in the PCR were 60 Vbeta and 13 Jbeta primers. Data came from immunoSEQ multiplex PCR; TCRdb stores just in-frame clones and leaves some out. This table holds roughly 140,000 clones, roughly 77% found once. General observations from the study: Accurate predictions that matched the HLA-A and HLA-B alleles of most subjects were reportedly made from TCR beta sequences. Analysis was carried out at a later point, and it linked a missense DCLRE1C variant to TCR beta V- and J-gene trimming.

Germline lookup yields CDR1 MGHRA and CDR2 YSYEKL. The CDR3 spans 18 residues. In regard to this clone: Antigen unknown. A read error may produce the germline difference seen at one junction end.

The chain is built from TRBV4-1 and TRBJ1-5; D may be TRBD1 (6 bases). Sequencing input: PBMCs. The sequence derives from a man between 25 and 39 years old in good health and CMV-seronegative. CDR3 sequence: CASSPRPYQGLINQPQNF. DNA of the CDR3: TGCGCCAGCAGCCCAAGGCCCTATCAGGGGTTAATCAATCAGCCCCAGAATTTT.